This TCR beta chain was documented in a study of T cells in Graves' hyperthyroidism and ophthalmopathy. This clonotype came up a few times. This CDR3 has 16 residues. The V gene's germline CDR1 is SGHAT and CDR2 FQNNGV. Trimming cost V 5 bases and J 2 bases, with 19 bases left between them. Amplified regions were TCR beta CDR3 sequences from RNA transcripts. The HTBI primer set drove a first-round RT-PCR of the TCR CDR3. TCRdb called the multiplex PCR reads again in MiXCR, with one record for every CDR3 protein. The table has roughly 200,000 distinct CDR3 sequences, around 17% seen once. Graves' hyperthyroidism was deemed stable given no ophthalmopathy progression within 18 months. Researchers barred patients who had uncontrolled infection, other autoimmune disease, pregnancy or lactation.

Sequenced sample: blood. The V and J genes are TRBV11-2 and TRBJ2-7, with D maybe TRBD1 (7 bases). The TCR comes from a man between 40 and 49 years old with Graves' hyperthyroidism. The DNA for the CDR3 is TGTGCCAGCAGCCCCACCAGCGGGCAGGGGGCCTACGAGCAGTACTTC. It translates to CASSPTSGQGAYEQYF.